These 22 T cell receptor beta chains originate from one sample sequenced in a study of Tregs in tolerant kidney transplant recipients. Sequencing used immunoSEQ multiplex PCR; TCRdb keeps in-frame clones, though not all of them. The table records approximately 66,000 clones, roughly 85% of them present only once. The sequencing here drew on Tregs from blood, taken before the transplant. These receptors all come from a human donor who received a combined kidney and bone marrow transplant.

This clone was detected a few times. The genes are TRBV6-6 and TRBJ2-7; D is undetermined. Germline V gene sequence: CDR1 MNHNY, CDR2 SVGAGI (reference sequence). The CDR3 totals 13 residues. V shed 7 bases and J shed 3 bases, with 13 bases lying between them. The CDR3 protein is CASNGPAHYEQYF. In DNA, the CDR3 is TGTGCCAGCAATGGTCCAGCGCACTACGAGCAGTACTTC.

V is TRBV5-6 and J is TRBJ2-7; tentatively, D is TRBD1 (6 bases). CDR3 length equals 13 residues. V was cut by 4 bases and J by 6 bases, with 14 bases left in between. The germline V gene encodes CDR1 SGHDT and CDR2 YYEEEE. The CDR3 loop is CASSTRNRAEQYF. The CDR3 bases are TGTGCCAGCAGCACACGCAACAGGGCCGAGCAGTACTTC.

The gene calls are TRBV14 and TRBJ2-5; D ambiguous. This CDR3 has 12 residues. The germline CDR1 and CDR2 sequences are SGHDN and FVKESK. Trimming removed 4 bases at V and 5 bases at J, with 8 bases between. CDR3 sequence: CASSRQFETQYF. The CDR3 DNA is TGTGCCAGCAGCCGTCAGTTCGAGACCCAGTACTTC.

The chain carries TRBV7-2 and TRBJ2-2, with unresolved D. Trimming took off 4 bases at V and 12 bases at J, with 12 bases between the two ends. The CDR3 runs to 12 residues. Germline CDR1 reads SGHTA; CDR2 reads FQGNSA. The CDR3 coding sequence is TGTGCCAGCAGCTCCCCTCGGGTTAAGCTGTTTTTT. Translating it yields CASSSPRVKLFF. The whole variable domain, filled in from reference TRBV7-2 and TRBJ2-2, reads GAGVSQSPSNKVTEKGKDVELRCDPISGHTALYWYRQSLGQGLEFLIYFQGNSAPDKSGLPSDRFSAERTGGSVSTLTIQRTQQEDSAVYLCASSSPRVKLFFGEGSRLTVL.

The chain uses TRBV27 and TRBJ1-2, with TRBD1 as a possible D gene (6 bases). This CDR3 contains 17 residues. CDR1 and CDR2 (germline): MNHEY, SMNVEV (reference sequence). V was clipped by 3 bases and J by 4 bases, with 21 bases between them. The DNA for the CDR3 is TGTGCCAGCAGTTTCTCTGGGGGCTCCTTAGGGCGCTATGGCTACACCTTC. Amino acid sequence: CASSFSGGSLGRYGYTF.

The chain combines TRBV28 with TRBJ1-1; 12 nucleotides agree with TRBD1. Trimming took 6 bases from V and 0 from J; bases not matched to a gene: 8. The CDR3 covers 17 residues. Germline assignment: CDR1 MDHEN and CDR2 SYDVKM. This CDR3 reads CASRRRGQGAVNTEAFF. The CDR3 DNA is TGTGCCAGCAGAAGGCGGGGACAGGGGGCTGTGAACACTGAAGCTTTCTTT.

This rearrangement joins TRBV6-1 to TRBJ2-1; D not resolved. Germline V gives CDR1 MNHNS, CDR2 SASEGT. Between the trimmed V and J ends, which lost 6 bases and 6 bases, there was a span of 9 bases. The CDR3 spans 12 residues. The CDR3 coding sequence is TGTGCCAGCAGCGGCAGATTCAATGAGCAGTTCTTC. Translated, it gives CASSGRFNEQFF.

The chain recombines TRBV19 with TRBJ1-2; D might be TRBD1 (5 bases). V lost 6 bases and J 6 bases, leaving 17 bases between the germline ends. The CDR3 spans 14 residues. CDR1 is LNHDA, CDR2 SQIVND, per germline (reference sequence). This CDR3 is CASRLDKLRHGYTF. The CDR3 nucleotides are TGTGCCAGTAGGCTGGACAAATTACGGCATGGCTACACCTTC.

This chain connects TRBV25-1 to TRBJ2-5; weak D call: TRBD2 (7 bases). The CDR3 loop spans 12 amino acids. Per the germline V gene, CDR1 is MGHDK and CDR2 is SYGVNS. Trimming shortened V by 7 bases and J by 4 bases, and 10 bases separated the two germline ends. CDR3 loop: CASKGGGETQYF. DNA of the CDR3: TGTGCCAGCAAAGGGGGGGGAGAGACCCAGTACTTC.

The chain carries TRBV7-8 and TRBJ2-7, with D unresolved. The ends were cut back, 0 bases at V and 0 bases at J, with 15 bases in the middle. Germline V gives CDR1 SGHVS, CDR2 FQNEAQ. The CDR3 covers 17 residues. The chain's CDR3 is CASSLAQGSRSSYEQYF. CDR3 bases: TGTGCCAGCAGCTTAGCGCAAGGTTCCAGGAGCTCCTACGAGCAGTACTTC.

This clone was detected only once. The V and J genes are TRBV19 and TRBJ1-6; D unclear. CDR1 is LNHDA and CDR2 is SQIVND in the germline V gene (reference sequence). Trimming took 6 bases from V and 0 from J, leaving 18 bases between them. The CDR3 contains 18 residues. The CDR3 nucleotides are TGTGCCAGTAGGGCTTTCGGGCAGTCAAGCTCCTATAATTCACCCCTCCACTTT. Protein sequence: CASRAFGQSSSYNSPLHF. Full variable domain (remainder filled in from reference TRBV19 and TRBJ1-6): DGGITQSPKYLFRKEGQNVTLSCEQNLNHDAMYWYRQDPGQGLRLIYYSQIVNDFQKGDIAEGYSVSREKKESFPLTVTSAQKNPTAFYLCASRAFGQSSSYNSPLHFGNGTRLTVT.

This clone appeared a few times. J is TRBJ2-4 and V is TRBV7-9, with D possibly matching TRBD2 (6 bases). Germline values: CDR1 SEHNR, CDR2 FQNEAQ (reference sequence). This CDR3 is built from 12 residues. Deletions cut 5 bases from V and 10 bases from J, with 12 bases between. The CDR3 DNA follows: TGTGCCAGCAGCCGGGGGACTCAAATTCAGTACTTC. The encoded protein is CASSRGTQIQYF.

The CDR3: CASSSGTATYRISYF. CDR3 DNA sequence: TGTGCCAGCAGCTCCGGGACCGCCACCTACCGGATATCGTACTTC. This chain uses TRBV6-5 with TRBJ2-4; D tentatively reads TRBD1 or TRBD2 (5 bases each). Germline V gene sequence: CDR1 MNHEY, CDR2 SVGAGI. CDR3 length: 15 residues. Between the trimmed V and J ends, which lost 6 bases and 15 bases, there was a span of 27 bases.

The chain carries TRBV2 and TRBJ2-7; 7 positions match TRBD1. There are 12 residues in the CDR3. Germline assignment: CDR1 SNHLY and CDR2 FYNNEI. V gave up 8 bases and J gave up 3 bases; unmatched junction bases: 4. CDR3 loop: CASGQAGYEQYF. CDR3 DNA sequence: TGTGCCAGCGGACAGGCCGGCTACGAGCAGTACTTC.

J is TRBJ2-7 and V is TRBV28, with D perhaps matching TRBD2 (5 bases). V lost 6 bases and J lost 5, with 17 bases in between. Germline CDR1 MDHEN, CDR2 SYDVKM. The CDR3 totals 14 residues. CDR3 residues: CASRPRRLLHEQYF. The DNA of the CDR3 is TGTGCCAGCAGACCCCGCAGACTACTACACGAGCAGTACTTC.

The chain links TRBV10-3 to TRBJ1-2, with D possibly matching TRBD1 (5 bases). The V gene's germline CDR1 is ENHRY and CDR2 SYGVKD. The germline V and J ends were trimmed by 10 bases and 5 bases, with 14 bases remaining between them. This CDR3 has 12 amino acids. CDR3 in DNA: TGTGCCACCGAGGGGTCTGGGTATGGCTACACCTTC. As protein: CATEGSGYGYTF.

The J gene is TRBJ1-4, the V gene TRBV28; D is ambiguous. V lost 2 bases and J 4 bases, leaving 8 bases between the germline ends. CDR1 and CDR2 from the germline V gene are MDHEN and SYDVKM. CDR3 length: 14 residues. CDR3 region: CASSLKTNNEKLFF. The CDR3 nucleotides are TGTGCCAGCAGTTTAAAGACAAATAATGAAAAACTGTTTTTT.

V usage is TRBV6-6 and J usage is TRBJ1-4; D possibly corresponds to TRBD1 (5 bases). V was trimmed by 0 bases and J by 8 bases, leaving 10 bases between them. Germline V gene data show CDR1 as MNHNY and CDR2 as SVGAGI (reference sequence). CDR3 size: 14 residues. Here the CDR3 reads CASSYSRGREKLFF. DNA of the CDR3: TGTGCCAGCAGTTACTCGAGGGGTAGGGAAAAACTGTTTTTT.

The chain joins TRBV10-1 to TRBJ1-3, with D possibly TRBD1 on 6 matching bases. Germline V gene sequence: CDR1 WNHNN, CDR2 SYGVQD (reference sequence). CDR3 length equals 13 residues. V lost 4 bases and J lost 5, with 9 bases in between. In nucleotides, the CDR3 is TGCGCCAGCAGTGTCGGACAGAGAAACACCATATATTTT. It codes for CASSVGQRNTIYF.

This sequence joins TRBV6-6 and TRBJ1-2; D is possibly TRBD1 (5 bases). V was shortened by 0 bases and J by 3 bases, with 5 bases between the two germline ends. CDR1 MNHNY and CDR2 SVGAGI come from the germline V gene (reference sequence). The CDR3 is 13 residues long. The CDR3 is CASSYSTDYGYTF. The CDR3 nucleotides read TGTGCCAGCAGTTACTCGACAGACTATGGCTACACCTTC.

The chain uses TRBV6-5 and TRBJ1-1, with 9 bases fitting TRBD1. Trimming removed 2 bases from V and 11 bases from J; junction bases left unmatched: 6. Germline V gene sequence: CDR1 MNHEY, CDR2 SVGAGI. The CDR3 is made up of 13 amino acids. CDR3 loop: CASSYADRGKAFF. The CDR3 DNA is TGTGCCAGCAGTTACGCCGACAGGGGGAAGGCTTTCTTT.

This CDR3 reads CASSPTGPLYEQYF. The CDR3 coding sequence is TGTGCCAGTAGCCCAACAGGCCCGCTATACGAGCAGTACTTC. This chain connects TRBV19 to TRBJ2-7, with a tentative D call TRBD1 (5 bases). V was clipped by 6 bases and J by 4 bases, with 16 bases between them. CDR1 LNHDA and CDR2 SQIVND come from the germline V gene (reference sequence). CDR3 length equals 14 residues.